Included here is one T cell receptor (beta chain) sequence, with context. The sample originates from a study of graft-versus-host responses after intestinal transplantation. Sequencing used immunoSEQ multiplex PCR; TCRdb keeps in-frame clones, though not all of them. In the table there are tens of thousands of clones, roughly 90% of which are singletons. V shed 3 bases and J 7 bases; nucleotides not matched to a gene: 8. The V gene's germline CDR1 is MNHNS and CDR2 SASEGT. The CDR3 runs 15 residues. V usage is TRBV6-1 and J usage is TRBJ1-4, with TRBD1 identical over 7 bases. This clonotype was sampled from a human patient who received an intestinal transplant, so some T cells may come from the graft donor. The material was PBMCs, obtained 26 days after transplant. CDR3 nucleotides: TGTGCCAGCAGTGATGGTGACAGGGAGGCTGAAAAACTGTTTTTT. It specifies CASSDGDREAEKLFF.